The 26 T cell receptor beta chains given below trace back to one sample, sequenced in a study of blood T cell repertoires in COVID-19. Using immunoSEQ multiplex PCR, the repertoire was profiled, and TCRdb retains in-frame clones only, with some absent. There are more than 100,000 clones in the sample; less than 90% occur only once, and 1.4% lies in the top ten. The sequencing input was peripheral blood. The source is a man aged 60 to 75 with acute or convalescent COVID-19.

This clone was detected only a few times. As DNA, the CDR3 is TGTGCCAGCAGTGACGGAGCGGGGAAGAACACCGGGGAGCTGTTTTTT. Translation: CASSDGAGKNTGELFF. The chain has TRBV6-4 and TRBJ2-2; the match to TRBD2 covers 7 bases. Per germline, CDR1 MRHNA and CDR2 SNTAGT. The V and J ends lost 2 bases and 1 base, in that order; junction bases with no gene match: 4. This CDR3 comprises 16 residues.

The chain combines TRBV4-1 with TRBJ2-5; perhaps TRBD1 as D (6 bases). The CDR3 loop spans 14 amino acids. V was cut by 4 bases and J by 5 bases, with 14 bases left in between. CDR1 and CDR2 from the germline V gene are MGHRA and YSYEKL. The CDR3 nucleotides read TGCGCCAGCAGCCCCAGGGGCCTTCGGGAGACCCAGTACTTC. As protein: CASSPRGLRETQYF.

V gene TRBV7-2 combines with J gene TRBJ2-5, with a weak D call TRBD1 (5 bases). This CDR3 region has 13 residues. The ends were cut back, 6 bases at V and 1 base at J, with 9 bases in the middle. Germline loops: CDR1 SGHTA, CDR2 FQGNSA. Written as DNA, the CDR3 is TGTGCCAGCAGTCGTGGGGCCCAAGAGACCCAGTACTTC. Residues: CASSRGAQETQYF.

J is TRBJ1-3 and V is TRBV5-1, with D uncertain. CDR1 and CDR2 from the germline V gene are SGHRS and YFSETQ. This CDR3 comprises 14 residues. V was trimmed by 3 bases and J by 1 base, leaving 8 bases between them. The CDR3 nucleotides are TGCGCCAGCAGCTCCGCGGGTTCTGGAAACACCATATATTTT. This gives the protein CASSSAGSGNTIYF.

This chain connects TRBV23-1 to TRBJ2-2; 7 nucleotides match TRBD1. TRBV23-1 is known as an ORF, though its function is uncertain. With 4 bases clipped from V and 5 bases from J, the junction kept 4 bases outside the gene matches. This CDR3 region has 14 residues. CDR3 nucleotides: TGCGCCAGCAGTCCTCTACAGGGGACCGGGGAGCTGTTTTTT. This sequence encodes CASSPLQGTGELFF.

The chain employs TRBV6-1 and TRBJ1-2; D uncertain. This CDR3 is 17 amino acids long. Trimming took off 2 bases at V and 4 bases at J, with 20 bases between the two ends. Germline values: CDR1 MNHNS, CDR2 SASEGT. CDR3 sequence reads: CASSESAAPDFLYGYTF. CDR3 sequence (DNA): TGTGCCAGCAGTGAATCGGCTGCACCGGACTTTCTCTATGGCTACACCTTC.

The chain carries TRBV5-1 and TRBJ2-3; D possibly corresponds to TRBD2 (6 bases). The ends were cut back, 4 bases at V and 7 bases at J, with 19 bases in the middle. CDR1 is SGHRS, CDR2 YFSETQ, per germline. The CDR3 covers 15 residues. Here the CDR3 DNA reads TGCGCCAGCAGCCTGGGACTCCCCGGGGGATATACGCAGTATTTT. Translated, it gives CASSLGLPGGYTQYF.

The rearrangement joins TRBV5-1 to TRBJ1-4, with 9 bases matching TRBD1. The CDR3 spans 15 residues. CDR1 SGHRS and CDR2 YFSETQ come from the germline V gene. V shed 0 bases, J shed 5 bases, and the junction held 2 bases outside the gene matches. This CDR3 reads CASSLAGTGNEKLFF. The CDR3 nucleotides are TGCGCCAGCAGCTTGGCCGGGACAGGGAATGAAAAACTGTTTTTT.

This chain connects TRBV6-1 to TRBJ1-1; possible D gene TRBD1, 6 bases. CDR1 and CDR2 (germline): MNHNS, SASEGT. V lost 0 bases and J 6 bases, leaving 23 bases between the germline ends. The CDR3 is 18 amino acids. The CDR3 DNA reads as TGTGCCAGCAGTGAAGCTGGCGGAACAGGGCTATTGGCCCCTGAAGCTTTCTTT. This encodes CASSEAGGTGLLAPEAFF.

The chain has TRBV5-1 and TRBJ1-4; 7 bases are shared with TRBD1. The CDR3 is 19 residues long. Germline CDR1 and CDR2: SGHRS and YFSETQ. With V trimmed by 4 bases and J by 6 bases, 21 bases remained unmatched. CDR3 loop: CASSPRGAQLGQGDEKLFF. In DNA form, the CDR3 reads TGCGCCAGCAGCCCCCGCGGGGCGCAGTTAGGGCAGGGGGATGAAAAACTGTTTTTT.

This chain joins TRBV2 and TRBJ1-2; D uncertain. Germline V CDR1 and CDR2: SNHLY, FYNNEI. With 4 bases removed from V and 3 bases from J, the gap between germline ends came to 12 bases. This CDR3 contains 14 residues. The CDR3 DNA follows: TGTGCCAGCAGTGGGCGGAGGAGCTACTATGGCTACACCTTC. It specifies CASSGRRSYYGYTF.

V and J are TRBV7-3 and TRBJ2-5; perhaps TRBD2 as D (5 bases). V lost 5 bases to trimming and J lost 5 bases, with 18 bases between them. The CDR3 has 15 residues. Per germline, CDR1 SGHTA and CDR2 FQGTGA. The CDR3 DNA follows: TGTGCCAGCAGCCAGACCAGCGGACTTGGGGAGACCCAGTACTTC. The encoded protein is CASSQTSGLGETQYF.

The chain employs TRBV5-4 and TRBJ2-7; unclear D gene. V was shortened by 4 bases and J by 5 bases, with 13 bases between the two germline ends. The CDR3 is made up of 13 amino acids. CDR1 SGHNT and CDR2 YYREEE come from the germline V gene (reference sequence). The CDR3 region is CASSPPGFHEQYF. CDR3 bases: TGTGCCAGCAGCCCACCAGGTTTTCACGAGCAGTACTTC.

This clone was seen a few times. The V and J genes are TRBV19 and TRBJ1-1; TRBD1 aligns across 7 bases. This CDR3 has 15 amino acids. Losses at the gene ends were 5 bases for V and 0 bases for J; bases not matched to a gene: 6. Looked up from germline, CDR1 is LNHDA and CDR2 is SQIVND (reference sequence). CDR3 coding DNA: TGTGCCAGTAGTCCACAGGGGCGTATGAACACTGAAGCTTTCTTT. It specifies CASSPQGRMNTEAFF. Using reference TRBV19 and TRBJ1-1 for the parts outside the CDR3, the full variable domain is DGGITQSPKYLFRKEGQNVTLSCEQNLNHDAMYWYRQDPGQGLRLIYYSQIVNDFQKGDIAEGYSVSREKKESFPLTVTSAQKNPTAFYLCASSPQGRMNTEAFFGQGTRLTVV.

This clone appeared a single time. V is TRBV27 and J is TRBJ2-7; 8 bases agree with TRBD1. The CDR3 is 15 amino acids. The germline CDR1 and CDR2 sequences are MNHEY and SMNVEV (reference sequence). J was trimmed by 0 bases and V by 4 bases; bases with no gene match: 5. CDR3 amino acids: CASSSGTGVSYEQYF. DNA of the CDR3: TGTGCCAGCAGTTCCGGGACAGGAGTCTCCTACGAGCAGTACTTC.

This clone showed up just once. This rearrangement joins TRBV29-1 to TRBJ2-5; 7 bases are shared with TRBD1. The CDR3 contains 12 residues. Germline trimming cut 6 bases from V and 2 bases from J; bases unmatched to any gene: 3. Germline CDR1 reads SQVTM; CDR2 reads ANQGSEA. The CDR3 region is CSVGQIQETQYF. DNA of the CDR3: TGCAGCGTGGGACAGATACAAGAGACCCAGTACTTC.

This rearrangement joins TRBV7-7 to TRBJ2-2; 9 positions match TRBD1. Germline lookup yields CDR1 SSHAT and CDR2 FNYEAQ (reference sequence). Losses at the gene ends were 6 bases for V and 4 bases for J; bases not matched to a gene: 9. The CDR3 has 16 amino acids. The CDR3 loop is CASSLQGASGTGELFF. The CDR3 nucleotides read TGTGCCAGCAGTCTACAGGGGGCTTCGGGCACCGGGGAGCTGTTTTTT.

The genes are TRBV5-1 and TRBJ2-7; 7 bases are a match to TRBD1. Trimming cost V 5 bases and J 2 bases; bases outside gene matches: 4. Germline V gene data show CDR1 as SGHRS and CDR2 as YFSETQ. This CDR3 is built from 13 residues. The CDR3 nucleotides are TGCGCCAGCAGTTCGACAGGGACCTACGAGCAGTACTTC. Its translation: CASSSTGTYEQYF.

V is TRBV5-1 and J is TRBJ1-4; D gene uncertain. This CDR3 is 15 amino acids long. Germline lookup yields CDR1 SGHRS and CDR2 YFSETQ. V lost 4 bases and J 0 bases, leaving 10 bases between the germline ends. The DNA for the CDR3 is TGCGCCAGCAGCGTGGCGGTGGCAACTAATGAAAAACTGTTTTTT. This translates into CASSVAVATNEKLFF.

J is TRBJ1-2 and V is TRBV18, with D unresolved. Germline V gene data show CDR1 as KGHSH and CDR2 as LQKENI. The CDR3 totals 13 residues. Trimming stripped 3 bases from V and 0 bases from J, with 5 bases between. The DNA of the CDR3 is TGTGCCAGCTCACCGACACCTAACTATGGCTACACCTTC. Translated, it gives CASSPTPNYGYTF.

This clone was observed a handful of times. Other DNA sequences from this sample encode an identical CDR3 as well. The genes are TRBV3-1 (or the pseudogene TRBV3-2) and TRBJ1-5; maybe TRBD1 (5 bases). Germline V lookup: CDR1 LGHDT, CDR2 YNNKEL (reference sequence). This CDR3 has 14 amino acids. The V end lost 0 bases, the J end lost 4 bases, and 7 bases lay between the germline ends. CDR3 amino acids: CASSQDRGNQPQHF. The CDR3 region has the DNA TGTGCCAGCAGCCAAGATCGGGGGAATCAGCCCCAGCATTTT.

The CDR3 is CASSMTGGLETQYF. The DNA of the CDR3 is TGTGCCAGTAGTATGACAGGGGGCCTAGAGACCCAGTACTTC. The chain carries TRBV19 and TRBJ2-5, with 10 bases lining up with TRBD1. The germline CDR1 and CDR2 sequences are LNHDA and SQIVND (reference sequence). CDR3 length: 14 residues. Losses at the gene ends were 3 bases for V and 4 bases for J; bases not matched to a gene: 2.

This sequence joins TRBV6-8 and TRBJ2-1; 7 nucleotides align to TRBD2. This CDR3 contains 11 residues. The J segment lost 15 bases and the V segment lost 5 bases, leaving 7 bases of the junction unmatched. Germline V gene sequence: CDR1 MNHGY, CDR2 SAAAGT. CDR3 sequence reads: CASSMLAVAFF. For the CDR3, the DNA is TGTGCCAGCAGTATGCTAGCGGTGGCGTTCTTC.

The rearrangement uses TRBV28 and TRBJ1-3; 8 nucleotides agree with TRBD1. The J segment lost 3 bases and the V segment lost 7 bases, leaving 8 bases of the junction unmatched. Per germline, CDR1 MDHEN and CDR2 SYDVKM. This CDR3 has 15 residues. This CDR3 reads CASTYQGAGGNTIYF. Here the CDR3 DNA reads TGTGCCAGCACTTATCAGGGGGCAGGTGGAAACACCATATATTTT.

Comment on this clone: The junction differs from germline at one of its ends, possibly a read error. The chain is built from TRBV5-6 and TRBJ2-2, with 7 bases identical to TRBD1. The germline V gene has CDR1 SGHDT and CDR2 YYEEEE. The length of the CDR3 is 14 residues. The chain's CDR3 is CASSPTGSPPRAVF. Written as DNA, the CDR3 is TGTGCCAGCAGCCCGACAGGGAGTCCTCCCAGAGCTGTTTTT.

The chain carries TRBV5-8 and TRBJ2-5, with 9 nucleotides matching TRBD1. V shed 4 bases, J shed 2 bases, and the junction held 9 bases outside the gene matches. Germline V CDR1 and CDR2: SGHTS, YDEGEE. The CDR3 totals 16 residues. CDR3 sequence: CASSQTGGRRQETQYF. The CDR3 DNA reads as TGTGCCAGCAGCCAGACAGGGGGTCGTAGGCAAGAGACCCAGTACTTC.